This record concerns one TCR beta chain sequence. Its target is not known. Each CDR3 protein gets one entry after TCRdb re-called the 5' RACE reads with MiXCR. In the table there are 75,000 to 95,000 distinct CDR3 sequences, around 13% of which are singletons. This sample stems from a study of T-cell memory formation after mild COVID-19. Study-level information: Largely, the TCR clusters proved donor specific.

General study results and limits: The SARS-CoV-2 specificity of second-wave clones reaching peak at day 37 remained unverified.

Sequenced sample: PBMCs or a T cell subset sorted from them (not recorded which). This receptor was obtained from an adult woman who had mild COVID-19 (a few samples of this study predate the infection). Cell type and time point are not known.

CDR3 DNA sequence: TGCAGTGCTCCGAGACAGGGGGCTGACTATGGCTACACCTTC. Translated: CSAPRQGADYGYTF. The chain has TRBV20-1 and TRBJ1-2, with 10 bases lining up with TRBD1. With 5 bases clipped from V and 3 bases from J, the junction kept 6 bases outside the gene matches. The CDR3 spans 14 residues. From germline, CDR1 is DFQATT and CDR2 SNEGSKA (reference sequence).